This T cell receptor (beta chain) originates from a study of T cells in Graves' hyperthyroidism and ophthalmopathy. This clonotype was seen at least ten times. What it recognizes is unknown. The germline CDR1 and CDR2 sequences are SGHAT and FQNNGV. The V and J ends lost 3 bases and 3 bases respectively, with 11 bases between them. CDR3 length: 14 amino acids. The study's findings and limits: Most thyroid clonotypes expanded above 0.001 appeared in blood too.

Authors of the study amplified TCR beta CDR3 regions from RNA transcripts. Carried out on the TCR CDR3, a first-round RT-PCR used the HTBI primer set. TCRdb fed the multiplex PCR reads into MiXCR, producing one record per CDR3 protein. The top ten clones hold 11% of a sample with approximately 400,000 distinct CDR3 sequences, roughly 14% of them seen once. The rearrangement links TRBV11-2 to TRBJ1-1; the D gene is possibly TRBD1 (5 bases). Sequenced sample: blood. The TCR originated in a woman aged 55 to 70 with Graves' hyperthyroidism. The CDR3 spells CASSLGGYDTEAFF. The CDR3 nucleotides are TGTGCCAGCAGCTTGGGGGGGTACGACACTGAAGCTTTCTTT. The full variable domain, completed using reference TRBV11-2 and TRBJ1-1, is EAGVAQSPRYKIIEKRQSVAFWCNPISGHATLYWYQQILGQGPKLLIQFQNNGVVDDSQLPKDRFSAERLKGVDSTLKIQPAKLEDSAVYLCASSLGGYDTEAFFGQGTRLTVV.